Described below is a single T cell receptor beta chain sequence and its context. Its antigen remains unknown. The entry originates in a study of early T cells in non-severe SARS-CoV-2 infection. For the study at large: Sequencing used unsorted whole-blood bulk RNA, so chains lack pairing.

Findings of the study overall: VDJdb matching favored anti-spike CD8 responses, missing private and CD4 specificities.

CDR3 length: 14 residues. The germline V gene has CDR1 SGHTA and CDR2 FQGNSA. V dropped 4 bases and J dropped 1 base, with 10 bases sitting between them. The protocol attached unique molecular identifiers to individual cDNA molecules. TCRdb re-called the 5' RACE reads with MiXCR, one entry per CDR3 protein. The table records 98,000 or so distinct CDR3 sequences, over 10% of them present only once. Sequencing used whole blood. The sequence was obtained from an adult who was a healthcare worker with PCR-confirmed SARS-CoV-2 infection or an uninfected control (not recorded which). V usage is TRBV7-2 and J usage is TRBJ1-1, with D unclear. The chain's CDR3 is CASSSRRANTEAFF. CDR3 nucleotide sequence: TGTGCCAGCAGCTCGCGAAGGGCGAACACTGAAGCTTTCTTT. Full variable domain (outside the CDR3, taken from reference TRBV7-2 and TRBJ1-1): GAGVSQSPSNKVTEKGKDVELRCDPISGHTALYWYRQSLGQGLEFLIYFQGNSAPDKSGLPSDRFSAERTGGSVSTLTIQRTQQEDSAVYLCASSSRRANTEAFFGQGTRLTVV.